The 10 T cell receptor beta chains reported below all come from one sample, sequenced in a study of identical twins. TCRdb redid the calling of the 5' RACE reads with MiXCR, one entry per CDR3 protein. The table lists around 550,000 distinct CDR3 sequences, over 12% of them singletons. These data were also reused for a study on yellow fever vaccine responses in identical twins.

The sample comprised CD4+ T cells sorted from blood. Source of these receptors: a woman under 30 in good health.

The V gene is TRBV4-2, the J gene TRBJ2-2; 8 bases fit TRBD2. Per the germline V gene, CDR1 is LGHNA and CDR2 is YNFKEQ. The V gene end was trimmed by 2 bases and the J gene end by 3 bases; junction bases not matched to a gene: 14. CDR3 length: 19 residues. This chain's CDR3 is CASSQHGSSGILDTGELFF. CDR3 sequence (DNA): TGTGCCAGCAGCCAACATGGGAGTAGCGGGATTTTGGACACCGGGGAGCTGTTTTTT.

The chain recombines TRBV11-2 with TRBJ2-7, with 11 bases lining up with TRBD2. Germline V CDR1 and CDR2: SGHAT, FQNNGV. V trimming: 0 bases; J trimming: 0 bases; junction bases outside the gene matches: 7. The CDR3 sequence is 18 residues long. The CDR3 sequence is CASSLDGPSGRHSYEQYF. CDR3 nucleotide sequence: TGTGCCAGCAGCTTAGATGGGCCTAGCGGGAGGCACTCCTACGAGCAGTACTTC. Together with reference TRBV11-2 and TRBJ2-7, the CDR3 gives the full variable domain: EAGVAQSPRYKIIEKRQSVAFWCNPISGHATLYWYQQILGQGPKLLIQFQNNGVVDDSQLPKDRFSAERLKGVDSTLKIQPAKLEDSAVYLCASSLDGPSGRHSYEQYFGPGTRLTVT.

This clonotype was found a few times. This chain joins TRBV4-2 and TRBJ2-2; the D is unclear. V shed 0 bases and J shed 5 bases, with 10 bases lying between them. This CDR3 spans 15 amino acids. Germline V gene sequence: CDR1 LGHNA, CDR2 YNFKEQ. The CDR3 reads CASSQDHAGTGELFF. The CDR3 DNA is TGTGCCAGCAGCCAAGATCATGCAGGAACCGGGGAGCTGTTTTTT.

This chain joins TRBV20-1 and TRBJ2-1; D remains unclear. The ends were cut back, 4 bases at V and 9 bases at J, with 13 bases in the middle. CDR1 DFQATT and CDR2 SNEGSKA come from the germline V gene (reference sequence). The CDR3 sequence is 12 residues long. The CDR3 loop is CSAKNPGPEQFF. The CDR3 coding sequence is TGCAGTGCTAAAAACCCCGGACCTGAGCAGTTCTTC.

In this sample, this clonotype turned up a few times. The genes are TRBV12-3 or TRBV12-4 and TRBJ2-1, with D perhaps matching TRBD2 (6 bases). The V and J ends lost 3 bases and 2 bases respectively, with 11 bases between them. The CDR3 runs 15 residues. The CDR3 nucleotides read TGTGCCAGCAGTTTGAGGCGGGGCCCCTACAATGAGCAGTTCTTC. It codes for CASSLRRGPYNEQFF.

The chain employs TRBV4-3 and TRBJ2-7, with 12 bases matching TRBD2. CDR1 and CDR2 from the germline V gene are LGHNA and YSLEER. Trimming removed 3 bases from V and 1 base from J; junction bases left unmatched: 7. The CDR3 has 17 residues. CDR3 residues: CASSHDTLAGGSYEQYV. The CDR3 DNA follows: TGCGCCAGCAGCCACGACACACTAGCGGGGGGTTCCTACGAGCAGTACGTC.

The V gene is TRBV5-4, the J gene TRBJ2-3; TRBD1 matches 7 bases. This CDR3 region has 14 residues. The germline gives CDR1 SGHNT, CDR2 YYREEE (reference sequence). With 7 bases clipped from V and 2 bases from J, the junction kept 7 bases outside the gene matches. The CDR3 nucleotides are TGTGCCAGCCAGGGACAGCCTCTCACAGATACGCAGTATTTT. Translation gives CASQGQPLTDTQYF.

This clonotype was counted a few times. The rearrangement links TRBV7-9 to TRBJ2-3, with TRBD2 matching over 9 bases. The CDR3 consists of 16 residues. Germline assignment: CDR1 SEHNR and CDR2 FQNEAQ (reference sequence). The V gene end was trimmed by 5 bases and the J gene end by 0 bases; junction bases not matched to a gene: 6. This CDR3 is CASSLGTSPSTDTQYF. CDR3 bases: TGTGCCAGCAGCCTTGGGACTAGCCCTAGCACAGATACGCAGTATTTT.

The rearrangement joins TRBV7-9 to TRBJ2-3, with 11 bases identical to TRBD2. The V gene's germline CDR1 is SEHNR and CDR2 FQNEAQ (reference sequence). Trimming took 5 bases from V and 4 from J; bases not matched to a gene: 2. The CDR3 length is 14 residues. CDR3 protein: CASSPSGGSDTQYF. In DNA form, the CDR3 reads TGTGCCAGCAGCCCTAGCGGGGGGTCAGATACGCAGTATTTT.

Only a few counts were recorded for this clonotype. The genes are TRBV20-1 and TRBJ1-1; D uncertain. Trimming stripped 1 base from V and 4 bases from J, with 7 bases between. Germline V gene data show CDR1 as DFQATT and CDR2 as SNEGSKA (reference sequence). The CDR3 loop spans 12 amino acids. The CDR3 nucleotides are TGCAGTGCTAGAGCAGGTCTCACTGAAGCTTTCTTT. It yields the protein CSARAGLTEAFF.